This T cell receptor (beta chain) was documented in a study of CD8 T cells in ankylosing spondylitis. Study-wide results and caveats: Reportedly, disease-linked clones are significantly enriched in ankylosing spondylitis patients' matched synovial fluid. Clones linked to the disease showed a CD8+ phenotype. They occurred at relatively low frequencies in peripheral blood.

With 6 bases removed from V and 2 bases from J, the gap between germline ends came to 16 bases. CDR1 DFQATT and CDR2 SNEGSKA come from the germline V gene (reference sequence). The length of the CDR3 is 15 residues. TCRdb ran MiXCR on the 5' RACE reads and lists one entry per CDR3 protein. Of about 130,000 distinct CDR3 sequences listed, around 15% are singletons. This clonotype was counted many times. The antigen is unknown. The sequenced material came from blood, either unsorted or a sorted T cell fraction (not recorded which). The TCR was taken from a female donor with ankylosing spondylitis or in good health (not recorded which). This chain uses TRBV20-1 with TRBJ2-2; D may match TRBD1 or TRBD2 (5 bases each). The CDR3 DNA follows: TGCAGTGCCCCGCGTAGTGGGGACAACACCGGGGAGCTGTTTTTT. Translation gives CSAPRSGDNTGELFF.